The rows below give T cell receptor beta chains drawn from one sample of a study of PD-L1 blockade in urothelial cancer. TCRdb's copy holds only in-frame clones and misses some; the assay was immunoSEQ multiplex PCR. The sample consists of tens of thousands of clones, roughly 84% of them appearing once. The starting material was PBMCs, obtained around atezolizumab (anti-PD-L1) treatment. The receptors were sampled from a man between 65 and 80 years old with urothelial cancer. The CDR3 runs from the conserved cysteine through the conserved F or W. The order of the fields is D gene, J gene, V gene, clone size, CDR3 protein, CDR3 DNA. The D gene is left open where the match is weak. Some rows mark clone size as missing; the rest say once, few, many or name a class of expanded clone.

D: TRBD2; J: TRBJ2-7; V: TRBV28; size: NA; CDR3: CASIRTSGSYEQYF; DNA: TGTGCCAGCATCCGGACTAGCGGCTCCTACGAGCAGTACTTC
D: NA; J: TRBJ1-6; V: TRBV2; size: NA; CDR3: CASSDHLGGNSPLHF; DNA: TGTGCCAGCAGTGACCACTTGGGAGGGAATTCACCCCTCCACTTT
D: NA; J: TRBJ1-1; V: TRBV18; size: NA; CDR3: CASSPLRDFGTEAFF; DNA: TGTGCCAGCTCACCACTCAGGGACTTCGGGACTGAAGCTTTCTTT
D: NA; J: TRBJ2-2; V: TRBV7-8; size: once; CDR3: CASSPYRDTGELFF; DNA: TGTGCCAGCAGCCCCTACAGGGACACCGGGGAGCTGTTTTTT
D: NA; J: TRBJ1-1; V: TRBV6-1; size: NA; CDR3: CASRGQGGGTEAFF; DNA: TGTGCCAGCAGGGGACAAGGGGGGGGCACTGAAGCTTTCTTT
D: TRBD2; J: TRBJ2-3; V: TRBV15; size: NA; CDR3: CATSRTSGREVDTQYF; DNA: TGTGCCACCAGCAGGACTAGCGGGAGGGAGGTAGATACGCAGTATTTT
D: TRBD1; J: TRBJ2-2; V: TRBV11-2; size: NA; CDR3: CASSFMRGQGRTGELFF; DNA: TGTGCCAGCAGCTTCATGAGGGGACAGGGTCGTACCGGGGAGCTGTTTTTT
D: TRBD1; J: TRBJ2-7; V: TRBV5-1; size: once; CDR3: CASSRGQGISYEQYF; DNA: TGCGCCAGCAGTAGGGGACAGGGTATCTCGTACGAGCAGTACTTC
D: TRBD1; J: TRBJ1-1; V: TRBV7-2; size: once; CDR3: CASSISGTGVRTEAFF; DNA: TGTGCCAGCAGCATTTCCGGGACAGGGGTACGGACTGAAGCTTTCTTT
D: NA; J: TRBJ1-1; V: TRBV21-1; size: NA; CDR3: CATRRPKAVPRTEAFF; DNA: TGTGCCACCCGGCGGCCCAAAGCAGTCCCGAGGACTGAAGCTTTCTTT
D: TRBD1; J: TRBJ2-6; V: TRBV18; size: NA; CDR3: CASSPTTETGGFSGANVLTF; DNA: TGTGCCAGCTCCCCCACCACGGAGACAGGGGGTTTCTCTGGGGCCAACGTCCTGACTTTC
D: TRBD1; J: TRBJ2-1; V: TRBV18; size: NA; CDR3: CASSPFVGQANDNEQFF; DNA: TGTGCCAGCTCACCATTTGTGGGACAGGCTAATGACAATGAGCAGTTCTTC
D: TRBD2; J: TRBJ2-1; V: TRBV9; size: NA; CDR3: CASSVDGSGRVGLYNEQFF; DNA: TGTGCCAGCAGCGTTGATGGTAGCGGGAGAGTGGGGCTCTACAATGAGCAGTTCTTC
D: NA; J: TRBJ2-5; V: TRBV7-2; size: NA; CDR3: CASSPHQATQYF; DNA: TGTGCCAGCAGCCCCCACCAAGCGACCCAGTACTTC
D: TRBD1; J: TRBJ2-5; V: TRBV7-2; size: NA; CDR3: CASSPNPAGGTQYF; DNA: TGTGCCAGCAGCCCAAACCCCGCAGGGGGGACCCAGTACTTC
D: NA; J: TRBJ2-7; V: TRBV21-1; size: few; CDR3: CASSKVAGQGEYF; DNA: TGTGCCAGCAGCAAAGTGGCAGGACAGGGAGAATACTTC
D: NA; J: TRBJ2-5; V: TRBV27; size: NA; CDR3: CASSWEGDVETQYF; DNA: TGTGCCAGCAGTTGGGAAGGGGATGTGGAGACCCAGTACTTC
D: NA; J: TRBJ1-2; V: TRBV2; size: NA; CDR3: CASSEPSRGSDYGYTF; DNA: TGTGCCAGCAGTGAACCCTCTAGGGGATCTGACTATGGCTACACCTTC
D: NA; J: TRBJ1-1; V: TRBV28; size: NA; CDR3: CASSLVATEAFF; DNA: TGTGCCAGCAGTTTGGTAGCCACTGAAGCTTTCTTT
D: TRBD2; J: TRBJ2-7; V: TRBV29-1; size: NA; CDR3: CSVGLAGGYYEQYF; DNA: TGCAGCGTTGGACTAGCGGGAGGCTACTACGAGCAGTACTTC
D: NA; J: TRBJ2-4; V: TRBV7-2; size: NA; CDR3: CASSLVRDIQYF; DNA: TGTGCCAGCAGCTTAGTGAGGGACATTCAGTACTTC
D: NA; J: TRBJ1-4; V: TRBV28; size: NA; CDR3: CASSPRDGAAIGKLFF; DNA: TGTGCCAGCAGTCCGCGCGACGGTGCGGCGATCGGCAAACTGTTTTTT
D: NA; J: TRBJ1-4; V: TRBV19; size: NA; CDR3: CASQTPGGVEEKLFF; DNA: TGTGCCAGTCAAACCCCTGGAGGGGTTGAAGAAAAACTGTTTTTT
D: NA; J: TRBJ2-2; V: TRBV19; size: NA; CDR3: CASSIAGVTNTGELFF; DNA: TGTGCCAGTAGCATTGCCGGGGTCACGAACACCGGGGAGCTGTTTTTT
D: NA; J: TRBJ2-3; V: TRBV4-3; size: NA; CDR3: CASSQGGLGKRDTQYF; DNA: TGCGCCAGCAGCCAAGGGGGACTGGGGAAGAGGGATACGCAGTATTTT
D: NA; J: TRBJ2-2; V: TRBV5-8; size: NA; CDR3: CASTNGTTNTGELFF; DNA: TGTGCCAGCACTAATGGTACTACGAACACCGGGGAGCTGTTTTTT
D: TRBD1; J: TRBJ1-2; V: TRBV5-8; size: few; CDR3: CASSTPDRMAYTF; DNA: TGTGCCAGCAGCACTCCGGACAGGATGGCCTACACCTTC
D: TRBD1; J: TRBJ1-1; V: TRBV5-1; size: NA; CDR3: CASSKGTAEAFF; DNA: TGCGCCAGCAGCAAGGGGACAGCTGAAGCTTTCTTT
D: NA; J: TRBJ2-5; V: TRBV13; size: once; CDR3: CASSFEETQYF; DNA: TGTGCCAGCAGCTTCGAAGAGACCCAGTACTTC
D: NA; J: TRBJ1-1; V: TRBV7-8; size: few; CDR3: CASSSLLNTEAFF; DNA: TGTGCCAGCAGCTCCCTATTGAACACTGAAGCTTTCTTT
D: NA; J: TRBJ2-7; V: TRBV12-5; size: NA; CDR3: CASGPIRADEQYF; DNA: TGTGCTAGTGGACCTATCAGGGCTGACGAGCAGTACTTC
D: TRBD1; J: TRBJ2-5; V: TRBV5-1; size: NA; CDR3: CASSLGHRGGETQYF; DNA: TGCGCCAGCAGCTTGGGGCACAGGGGTGGAGAGACCCAGTACTTC
D: TRBD1; J: TRBJ1-5; V: TRBV30; size: NA; CDR3: CAWAGQNQPQHF; DNA: TGTGCCTGGGCGGGACAGAATCAGCCCCAGCATTTT
D: TRBD2; J: TRBJ2-5; V: TRBV9; size: few; CDR3: CASSLGAGGGSGSRETQYF; DNA: TGTGCCAGCAGCCTAGGGGCGGGGGGCGGGAGCGGGAGTCGGGAGACCCAGTACTTC
D: TRBD2; J: TRBJ2-3; V: TRBV7-3; size: NA; CDR3: CASGSGRADTQYF; DNA: TGTGCCAGCGGTAGCGGGAGGGCAGATACGCAGTATTTT
D: NA; J: TRBJ1-2; V: TRBV6-6; size: NA; CDR3: CASSPSAGASYGYTF; DNA: TGTGCCAGCAGCCCCTCCGCGGGGGCGTCCTATGGCTACACCTTC
D: TRBD2; J: TRBJ2-1; V: TRBV7-3; size: once; CDR3: CASSPRGLAGGSGYPDEQFF; DNA: TGTGCCAGCAGCCCAAGGGGACTAGCGGGAGGGAGTGGTTACCCTGATGAGCAGTTCTTC